Each of the 8 T cell receptor beta chains below was sequenced from the same sample in a study of CD8 T cells in Susac syndrome. Reverse transcription of about 0.5 to 1 ug RNA was carried out with random hexamers. TCRdb ran MiXCR on the immunoSEQ multiplex PCR reads and lists one entry per CDR3 protein. This sample has tens of thousands of distinct CDR3 sequences, with just over 90% found just once. The material sequenced was CD4+ T cells from PBMCs. The receptors shown here come from a human donor with Susac syndrome.

The V and J genes are TRBV28 and TRBJ2-7; either TRBD1 or TRBD2 may supply D (7 bases each). The CDR3 consists of 16 residues. Looked up from germline, CDR1 is MDHEN and CDR2 is SYDVKM. The germline V and J ends were trimmed by 2 bases and 3 bases, with 17 bases remaining between them. The DNA of the CDR3 is TGTGCCAGCAGTTTAGGGGGAGGGGGCCCAAACTACGAGCAGTACTTC. It specifies CASSLGGGGPNYEQYF.

The chain carries TRBV27 and TRBJ2-7, with 9 bases aligning to TRBD1. CDR3 length: 15 amino acids. The germline V gene has CDR1 MNHEY and CDR2 SMNVEV (reference sequence). Trimming removed 4 bases from V and 3 bases from J; junction bases left unmatched: 7. This chain's CDR3 is CASSSRDRDLYEQYF. As DNA, the CDR3 is TGTGCCAGCAGTTCCCGGGACAGGGATCTCTACGAGCAGTACTTC.

This chain uses TRBV7-2 with TRBJ1-5, with D possibly being TRBD1 (5 bases). V lost 5 bases and J 0 bases, leaving 11 bases between the germline ends. There are 15 residues in the CDR3. Germline V gene lookup returns CDR1 SGHTA and CDR2 FQGNSA. The DNA for the CDR3 is TGTGCCAGCAGCCCGGACAAAAATAGCAATCAGCCCCAGCATTTT. Encoded protein: CASSPDKNSNQPQHF.

The V and J genes are TRBV2 and TRBJ1-2; 7 bases match TRBD1. Germline CDR1 SNHLY, CDR2 FYNNEI. Losses at the gene ends were 4 bases for V and 4 bases for J; bases not matched to a gene: 6. This CDR3 region has 14 residues. The DNA for the CDR3 is TGTGCCAGCAGTGGGGACAGTTCTTTCTATGGCTACACCTTC. Protein sequence: CASSGDSSFYGYTF.

In this sample, this clonotype turned up once. This chain links TRBV7-2 with TRBJ1-2; D might be TRBD1 (6 bases). Trimming took off 3 bases at V and 8 bases at J, with 22 bases between the two ends. CDR1 and CDR2 (germline): SGHTA, FQGNSA. The CDR3 has 16 residues. CDR3 bases: TGTGCCAGCAGCTTCGCCCACCACAGGGTAGTGATGGGCTACACCTTC. Amino acid sequence: CASSFAHHRVVMGYTF. The variable domain in full, completed from reference TRBV7-2 and TRBJ1-2, reads GAGVSQSPSNKVTEKGKDVELRCDPISGHTALYWYRQSLGQGLEFLIYFQGNSAPDKSGLPSDRFSAERTGGSVSTLTIQRTQQEDSAVYLCASSFAHHRVVMGYTFGSGTRLTVV.

The chain uses TRBV28 and TRBJ1-5, with unresolved D. Germline CDR1 reads MDHEN; CDR2 reads SYDVKM. The CDR3 has 12 residues. V lost 6 bases to trimming and J lost 6 bases, with 9 bases between them. CDR3 protein: CASSQSPQPQHF. DNA of the CDR3: TGTGCCAGCAGCCAAAGCCCTCAGCCCCAGCATTTT.

CDR3 sequence: CASSLVGAKGTDTQYF. CDR3 in DNA: TGTGCCAGCAGCTTAGTGGGGGCGAAGGGCACAGATACGCAGTATTTT. V and J are TRBV7-3 and TRBJ2-3; TRBD1 might be the D (6 bases). The CDR3 extends over 16 amino acids. With 2 bases removed from V and 1 base from J, the gap between germline ends came to 13 bases. Germline CDR1 and CDR2: SGHTA and FQGTGA. Combining the CDR3 with reference TRBV7-3 and TRBJ2-3 gives the whole variable domain GAGVSQTPSNKVTEKGKYVELRCDPISGHTALYWYRQSLGQGPEFLIYFQGTGAADDSGLPNDRFFAVRPEGSVSTLKIQRTERGDSAVYLCASSLVGAKGTDTQYFGPGTRLTVL.

The chain uses TRBV7-2 and TRBJ2-5, with D perhaps TRBD2 (6 bases). CDR1 is SGHTA and CDR2 is FQGNSA in the germline V gene. This CDR3 spans 14 amino acids. V was cut by 5 bases and J by 5 bases, with 15 bases left in between. CDR3 in amino acids: CASSAAGRGETQYF. For the CDR3, the DNA is TGTGCCAGCAGCGCCGCCGGGAGAGGGGAGACCCAGTACTTC.